These 7 T cell receptor beta chains came from one sample sequenced in a study of shared clonotypes between healthy human individuals. Repertoires were generated with immunoSEQ multiplex PCR, while TCRdb's copy carries only in-frame clones and drops some. This sample has a few million clones, with 90% to 95% found just once. The sequencing input was naive CD4+ T cells sorted from blood. Indicated subset: CD45RA+ positively selected. The receptor source for this set is a man younger than 35 in good health.

This chain joins TRBV4-1 and TRBJ1-2; TRBD1 aligns across 12 bases. The CDR3 contains 16 residues. Germline V CDR1 and CDR2: MGHRA, YSYEKL. After removal of 3 bases from V and 7 bases from J, the junction contained 9 bases not matched to a gene. CDR3 nucleotide sequence: TGCGCCAGCAGCCACCCCCGGGACAGGGGGCGGGTTGGCTACACCTTC. Translated, it gives CASSHPRDRGRVGYTF.

This clone was seen only a few times. Other DNA sequences within the sample encode an identical CDR3. V gene TRBV7-9 combines with J gene TRBJ1-5; D is unresolved. V shed 2 bases and J shed 6 bases, with 5 bases lying between them. The V gene's germline CDR1 is SEHNR and CDR2 FQNEAQ (reference sequence). This CDR3 comprises 12 residues. As DNA, the CDR3 is TGTGCCAGCAGCTTACCGTCTCAGCCCCAGCATTTT. Amino acid sequence: CASSLPSQPQHF.

This chain uses TRBV9 with TRBJ2-3; 7 bases are a match to TRBD1. CDR3 length equals 16 residues. CDR1 and CDR2 from the germline V gene are SGDLS and YYNGEE. With V trimmed by 4 bases and J by 3 bases, 11 bases remained unmatched. The chain's CDR3 is CASSPGGRVRTDTQYF. The CDR3 DNA sequence: TGTGCCAGCAGCCCAGGGGGTAGAGTACGGACAGATACGCAGTATTTT.

J is TRBJ2-3 and V is TRBV5-1; D might be TRBD1 (6 bases). The V end was cut by 2 bases, the J end by 0 bases, with 13 bases between. The CDR3 length is 16 residues. The germline V gene has CDR1 SGHRS and CDR2 YFSETQ. The CDR3 DNA follows: TGCGCCAGCAGCTTTAGCCGGACAGCTAGCACAGATACGCAGTATTTT. It is translated as CASSFSRTASTDTQYF.

This clone was observed a few times. V usage is TRBV2 and J usage is TRBJ1-1; unclear D gene. Trimming stripped 6 bases from V and 6 bases from J, with 8 bases between. The V gene's germline CDR1 is SNHLY and CDR2 FYNNEI. The CDR3 length is 11 residues. CDR3: CASRREAEAFF. The CDR3 DNA is TGTGCCAGCAGGCGCGAGGCTGAAGCTTTCTTT. The variable domain in full, with the rest retrieved from reference TRBV2 and TRBJ1-1, is EPEVTQTPSHQVTQMGQEVILRCVPISNHLYFYWYRQILGQKVEFLVSFYNNEISEKSEIFDDQFSVERPDGSNFTLKIRSTKLEDSAMYFCASRREAEAFFGQGTRLTVV.

The V and J genes are TRBV29-1 and TRBJ1-4, with D possibly being TRBD1 (5 bases). CDR3 length equals 12 residues. Germline-derived CDR1 and CDR2 are SQVTM and ANQGSEA. The CDR3 DNA reads as TGCATGGGGGGGGAAGGTGGCGAAAAACTGTTTTTT. Residues: CMGGEGGEKLFF.

The chain carries TRBV6-5 and TRBJ1-3; D might be TRBD1 (5 bases). The CDR3 is made up of 15 amino acids. Germline-derived CDR1 and CDR2 are MNHEY and SVGAGI. The ends were cut back, 7 bases at V and 0 bases at J, with 13 bases in the middle. The CDR3 loop reads CASKLQAPSGNTIYF. In DNA, the CDR3 is TGTGCCAGCAAGCTACAGGCCCCCTCTGGAAACACCATATATTTT.